The T cell receptor (beta chain) under discussion was sequenced for a study of OX40 agonist ivuxolimab in advanced cancers. Turning to the study itself: Ivuxolimab, an antibody acting as an agonist of OX40 (CD134), was used to treat patients.

Measured with immunoSEQ multiplex PCR; TCRdb has only the in-frame clones, and not every one. Of tens of thousands of clones in the sample, 80% to 90% were seen once. Trimming removed 1 base at V and 0 bases at J, with 7 bases between. The CDR3 covers 15 residues. Germline V lookup: CDR1 LNHDA, CDR2 SQIVND (reference sequence). The receptor's source is an adult with an advanced solid tumor such as melanoma, head and neck, liver or kidney cancer. The sequencing used CD4+ or CD8+ T cells sorted from blood, collected in a trial of the OX40 agonist ivuxolimab. The chain couples TRBV19 to TRBJ1-5; no firm D call. Written as DNA, the CDR3 is TGTGCCAGTAGTATAGGTGGCATTAGCAATCAGCCCCAGCATTTT. Residues: CASSIGGISNQPQHF.